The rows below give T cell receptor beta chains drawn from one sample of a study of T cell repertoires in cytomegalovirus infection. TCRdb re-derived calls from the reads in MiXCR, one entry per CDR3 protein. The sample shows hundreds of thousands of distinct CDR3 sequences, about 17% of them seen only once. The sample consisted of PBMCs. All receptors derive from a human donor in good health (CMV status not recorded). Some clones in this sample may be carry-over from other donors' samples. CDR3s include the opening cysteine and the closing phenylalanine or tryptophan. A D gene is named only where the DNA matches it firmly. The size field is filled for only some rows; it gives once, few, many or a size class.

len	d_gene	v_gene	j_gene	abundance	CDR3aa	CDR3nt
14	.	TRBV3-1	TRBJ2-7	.	CASSQDSMGYEQYF	TGTGCCAGCAGCCAAGACTCCATGGGCTACGAGCAGTACTTC
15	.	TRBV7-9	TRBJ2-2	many	CASSPTGGSTGELFF	TGTGCCAGCAGCCCGACGGGTGGTAGCACCGGGGAGCTGTTTTTT
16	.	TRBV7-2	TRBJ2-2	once	CASSLEVGGPGGELFF	TGTGCCAGCAGCTTAGAAGTGGGGGGTCCCGGCGGGGAGCTGTTTTTT
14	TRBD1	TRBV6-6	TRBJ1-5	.	CASSYEGAYQPQHF	TGTGCCAGCAGTTATGAGGGGGCCTATCAGCCCCAGCATTTT
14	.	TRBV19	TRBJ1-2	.	CASTVRGRNYGYTF	TGTGCCAGTACCGTGCGGGGGCGCAACTATGGCTACACCTTC
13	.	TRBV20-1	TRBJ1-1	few	CSASRWANTEAFF	TGCAGTGCTAGTCGGTGGGCGAACACTGAAGCTTTCTTT
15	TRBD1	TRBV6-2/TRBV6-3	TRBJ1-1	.	CASSYGDRGYTEAFF	TGTGCCAGCAGTTATGGGGACAGGGGATACACTGAAGCTTTCTTT
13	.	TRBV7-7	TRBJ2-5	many	CASSLTIGETQYF	TGTGCTAGCAGCTTAACAATCGGGGAGACCCAGTACTTC
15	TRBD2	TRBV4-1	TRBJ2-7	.	CASSQPGLPTYEQYF	TGTGCCAGCAGCCAACCGGGACTACCTACCTACGAGCAGTACTTC
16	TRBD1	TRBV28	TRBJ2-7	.	CASTSIGTGGPLEQYF	TGTGCCAGCACCTCGATTGGGACAGGGGGCCCTCTCGAGCAGTACTTC
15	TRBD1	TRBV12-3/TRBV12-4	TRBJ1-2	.	CASSKGQAWDYGYTF	TGTGCCAGCAGTAAGGGACAGGCCTGGGACTATGGCTACACCTTC
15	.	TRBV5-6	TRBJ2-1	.	CASSLGRYTYNEQFF	TGTGCCAGCAGCTTGGGGAGGTACACCTACAATGAGCAGTTCTTC
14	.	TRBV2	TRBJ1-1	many	CASSIRTLNTEAFF	TGTGCCAGCAGTATACGGACACTGAACACTGAAGCTTTCTTT
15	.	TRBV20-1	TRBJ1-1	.	CSAKREGAVNTEAFF	TGCAGTGCTAAGAGGGAAGGGGCGGTGAACACTGAAGCTTTCTTT
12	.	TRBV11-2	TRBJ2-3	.	CAIPGSTDTQYF	TGTGCCATCCCGGGGAGCACAGATACGCAGTATTTT
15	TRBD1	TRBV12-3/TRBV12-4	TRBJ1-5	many	CASSLQTGRDQPQHF	TGTGCCAGCAGCCTACAGACAGGGAGGGATCAGCCCCAGCATTTT
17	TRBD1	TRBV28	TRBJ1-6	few	CASRHDRGSSYNSPLHF	TGTGCCAGCAGACACGACAGGGGGAGCTCCTATAATTCACCCCTCCACTTT
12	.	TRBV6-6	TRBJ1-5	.	CASTNSGQPQHF	TGTGCCAGCACCAACAGCGGTCAGCCCCAGCATTTT
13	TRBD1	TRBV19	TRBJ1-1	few	CASSYPGGPEAFF	TGTGCCAGTAGTTACCCAGGGGGCCCTGAAGCTTTCTTT
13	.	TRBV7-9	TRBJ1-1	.	CASSALMNTEAFF	TGTGCCAGCAGCGCTTTAATGAACACTGAAGCTTTCTTT
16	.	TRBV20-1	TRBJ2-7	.	CSARGRGRGATYEQYF	TGCAGTGCTAGAGGACGGGGGCGGGGCGCCACCTACGAGCAGTACTTC
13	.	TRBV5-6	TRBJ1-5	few	CASSLKSNQPQHF	TGTGCCAGCAGCCTCAAGAGCAATCAGCCCCAGCATTTT
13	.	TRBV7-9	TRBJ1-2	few	CASSPARWDGYTF	TGTGCCAGCAGCCCGGCGAGGTGGGATGGCTACACCTTC
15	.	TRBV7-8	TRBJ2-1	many	CASSLVQPPNNEQFF	TGTGCCAGCAGCTTAGTGCAGCCCCCAAACAATGAGCAGTTCTTC
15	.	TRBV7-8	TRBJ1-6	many	CASSLAIGPDVPLHF	TGTGCCAGCAGCTTAGCTATTGGACCGGACGTCCCCCTCCACTTT
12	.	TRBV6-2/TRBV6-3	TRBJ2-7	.	CASSGSNREQYF	TGTGCCAGCAGTGGTTCGAACCGGGAGCAGTACTTC
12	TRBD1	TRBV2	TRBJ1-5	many	CASRDDRAGKHF	TGTGCCAGCAGAGATGACAGGGCGGGCAAGCATTTT
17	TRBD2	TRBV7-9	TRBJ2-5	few	CASSPGLAGADQETQYF	TGTGCCAGCAGCCCGGGACTAGCGGGGGCCGATCAAGAGACCCAGTACTTC
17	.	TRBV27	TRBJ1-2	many	CASSLSPGGGFVYGYTF	TGTGCCAGCAGTTTATCCCCCGGGGGCGGATTCGTCTACGGCTACACCTTC
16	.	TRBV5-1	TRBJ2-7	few	CASSLEAGTGSYEQYF	TGCGCCAGCAGCTTGGAAGCCGGGACGGGATCCTACGAGCAGTACTTC
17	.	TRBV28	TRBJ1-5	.	CASGGADTARANQPQHF	TGTGCCAGCGGGGGGGCCGACACGGCGAGGGCCAATCAGCCCCAGCATTTT
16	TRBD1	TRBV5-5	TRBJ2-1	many	CASSPGQPVTYNEQFF	TGTGCCAGCAGCCCGGGACAGCCGGTTACCTACAATGAGCAGTTCTTC
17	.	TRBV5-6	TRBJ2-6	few	CASSSWRRTFGANVLTF	TGTGCCAGCAGCTCCTGGCGCAGGACCTTCGGGGCCAACGTCCTGACTTTC
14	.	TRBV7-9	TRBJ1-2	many	CASSSGTPHYGYTF	TGTGCCAGCAGCTCCGGGACCCCACACTATGGCTACACCTTC
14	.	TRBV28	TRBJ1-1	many	CASSLSRGGTEAFF	TGTGCCAGCAGTTTATCCCGGGGAGGGACTGAAGCTTTCTTT
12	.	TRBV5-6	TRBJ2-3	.	CASSLNSRTQYF	TGTGCCAGCAGCTTAAATAGCCGTACGCAGTATTTT
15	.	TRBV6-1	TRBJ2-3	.	CTSLNRASSTDTQYF	TGTACCAGCTTGAACCGGGCGAGTTCCACAGATACGCAGTATTTT
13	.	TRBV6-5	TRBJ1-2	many	CASSFRPRLGYTF	TGTGCCAGCAGTTTCAGACCGCGACTGGGCTACACCTTC
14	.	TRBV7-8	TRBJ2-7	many	CASSLASQAYEQYF	TGTGCCAGCAGCTTAGCCAGTCAGGCCTACGAGCAGTACTTC
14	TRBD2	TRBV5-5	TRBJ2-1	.	CASSSGGSTNEQFF	TGTGCCAGCAGCAGCGGGGGCTCAACCAATGAGCAGTTCTTC
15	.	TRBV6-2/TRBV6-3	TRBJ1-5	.	CASTSARGLRQPQHF	TGTGCCAGCACCTCCGCCCGGGGGCTCAGGCAGCCCCAGCATTTT
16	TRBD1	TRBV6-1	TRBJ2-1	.	CASSDRTGPTYNEQFF	TGTGCCAGCAGTGATAGGACAGGGCCCACCTACAATGAGCAGTTCTTC
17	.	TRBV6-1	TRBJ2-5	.	CASSHRANSLNQETQYF	TGTGCCAGCAGTCACAGGGCCAACTCTCTAAATCAAGAGACCCAGTACTTC
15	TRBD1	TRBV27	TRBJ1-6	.	CASRNRGQGDSPLHF	TGTGCCAGCCGAAACAGGGGACAGGGGGATTCACCCCTCCACTTT
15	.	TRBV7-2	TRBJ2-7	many	CASSLVGGGSDEQYF	TGTGCCAGCAGCTTAGTGGGGGGGGGCTCCGACGAGCAGTACTTC
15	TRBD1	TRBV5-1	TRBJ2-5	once	CASSWGQVGGETQYF	TGCGCCAGCAGCTGGGGACAGGTCGGCGGGGAGACCCAGTACTTC
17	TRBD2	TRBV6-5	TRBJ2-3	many	CASSYSGTSGDTDTQYF	TGTGCCAGCAGTTACTCGGGGACTAGCGGGGACACAGATACGCAGTATTTT
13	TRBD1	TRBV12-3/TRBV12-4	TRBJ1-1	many	CASSPGTGIEAFF	TGTGCCAGCAGCCCCGGGACAGGGATTGAAGCTTTCTTT
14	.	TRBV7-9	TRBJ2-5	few	CASSFVGRGETQYF	TGTGCCAGCAGCTTCGTAGGAAGGGGGGAGACCCAGTACTTC
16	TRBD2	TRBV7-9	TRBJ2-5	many	CASSFKTAGGPGTQYF	TGTGCCAGCAGCTTTAAAACGGCGGGGGGGCCTGGGACCCAGTACTTC
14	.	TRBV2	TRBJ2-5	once	CASRTGQNQENQYF	TGTGCCAGCAGAACGGGCCAAAATCAAGAGAACCAGTACTTC
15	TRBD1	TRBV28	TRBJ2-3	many	CASSSQGSNTDTQYF	TGTGCCAGCAGTTCACAGGGGTCTAACACAGATACGCAGTATTTT
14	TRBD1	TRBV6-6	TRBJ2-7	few	CASSGTGDLYEQYF	TGTGCCAGCAGCGGGACAGGGGACTTATACGAGCAGTACTTC
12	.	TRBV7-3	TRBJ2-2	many	CASSSVTGELFF	TGTGCCAGCAGCTCCGTAACCGGGGAGCTGTTTTTT